This TCR beta chain was sequenced in a study of blood T cell repertoires in COVID-19. Study summary: Samples of COVID-19 (acute and convalescent) were obtained from the United States, Italy and Spain. T cells, B-cell-depleted T cells, or PBMCs provided the cDNA or gDNA that served as material.

The CDR3 sequence is 16 residues long. The V end was cut by 0 bases, the J end by 0 bases, with 10 bases between. Source study methods: By means of reference gene primer amplification, nucleated cell counts were estimated. TCRdb keeps only in-frame clones here, not all; method: immunoSEQ multiplex PCR. V, J and clone size are taken as reported in that table, and D and trimming were inferred from the DNA itself. The sample contains some 110,000 clones, approximately 88% of which appear only once. Sequenced: peripheral blood. This TCR was recovered from a woman aged 70-85 years with acute or convalescent COVID-19. The V gene is TRBV23-1, the J gene TRBJ2-3, with D perhaps TRBD2 (6 bases). Being an ORF, TRBV23-1 has a function that is uncertain. The CDR3 region is CASSQSWGVSTDTQYF. The CDR3 DNA follows: TGCGCCAGCAGTCAATCCTGGGGGGTTAGCACAGATACGCAGTATTTT.